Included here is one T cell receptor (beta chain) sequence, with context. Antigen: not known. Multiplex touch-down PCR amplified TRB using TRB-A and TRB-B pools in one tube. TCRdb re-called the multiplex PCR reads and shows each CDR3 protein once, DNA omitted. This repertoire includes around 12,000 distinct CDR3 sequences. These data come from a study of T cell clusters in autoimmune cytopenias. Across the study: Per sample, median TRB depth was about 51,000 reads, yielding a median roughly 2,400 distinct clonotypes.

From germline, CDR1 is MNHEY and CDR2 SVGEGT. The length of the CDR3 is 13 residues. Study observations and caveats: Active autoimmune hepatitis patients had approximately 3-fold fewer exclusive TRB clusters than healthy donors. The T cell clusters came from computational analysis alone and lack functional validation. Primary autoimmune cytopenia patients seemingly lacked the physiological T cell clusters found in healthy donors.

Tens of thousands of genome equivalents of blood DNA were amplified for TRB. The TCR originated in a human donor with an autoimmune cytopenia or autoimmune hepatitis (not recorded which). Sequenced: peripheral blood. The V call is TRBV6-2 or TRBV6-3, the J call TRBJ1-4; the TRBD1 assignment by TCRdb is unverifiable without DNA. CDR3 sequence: CASSYSGIGKLFF.